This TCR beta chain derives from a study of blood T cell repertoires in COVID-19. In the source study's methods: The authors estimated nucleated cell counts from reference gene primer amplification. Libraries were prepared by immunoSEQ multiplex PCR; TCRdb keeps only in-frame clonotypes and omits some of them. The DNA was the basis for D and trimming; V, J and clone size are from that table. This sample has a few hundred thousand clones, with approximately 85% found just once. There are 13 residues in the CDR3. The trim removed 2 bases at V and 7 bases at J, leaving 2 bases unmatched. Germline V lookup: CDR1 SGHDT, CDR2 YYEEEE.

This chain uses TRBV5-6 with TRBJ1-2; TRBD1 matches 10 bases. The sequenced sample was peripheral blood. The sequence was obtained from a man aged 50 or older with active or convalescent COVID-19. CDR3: CASSFWDRGGYTF. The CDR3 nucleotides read TGTGCCAGCAGCTTCTGGGACAGGGGTGGCTACACCTTC.